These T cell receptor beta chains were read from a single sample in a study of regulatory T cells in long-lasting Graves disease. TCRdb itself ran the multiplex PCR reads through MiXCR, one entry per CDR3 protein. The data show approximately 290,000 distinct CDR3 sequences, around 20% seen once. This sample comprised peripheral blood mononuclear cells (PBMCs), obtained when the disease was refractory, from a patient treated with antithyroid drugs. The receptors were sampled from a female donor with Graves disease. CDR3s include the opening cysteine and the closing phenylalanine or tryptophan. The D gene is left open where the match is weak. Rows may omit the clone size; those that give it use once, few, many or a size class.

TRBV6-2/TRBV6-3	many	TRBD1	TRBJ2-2	TGTGCCAGCAGTTACCGACAGGGGCCAAACACCGGGGAGCTGTTTTTT	CASSYRQGPNTGELFF
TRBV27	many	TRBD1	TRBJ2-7	TGTGCCAGCAGCCGGACAGGCAGCTCCTACGAGCAGTACTTC	CASSRTGSSYEQYF
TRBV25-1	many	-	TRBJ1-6	TGTGCCAGCAGTCAACGCGACACTCTTAGTTCACCCCTCCACTTT	CASSQRDTLSSPLHF
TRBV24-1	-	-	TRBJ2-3	TGTGCCACCAGTGATACGATAGCCTCCACAGATACGCAGTATTTT	CATSDTIASTDTQYF
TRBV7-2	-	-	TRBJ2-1	TGTGCCAGCAGCTTAGAGGGATGGAATGAGCAGTTCTTC	CASSLEGWNEQFF
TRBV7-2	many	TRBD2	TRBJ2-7	TGTGCCAGCAGCTTCTTATCGCCACACCTAGCGGGAGGAGGAGAGCAGTACTTC	CASSFLSPHLAGGGEQYF
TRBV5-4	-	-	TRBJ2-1	TGTGCCAGCAGCTTGGGGGGCAGGTCCCTCAATGAGCAGTTCTTC	CASSLGGRSLNEQFF
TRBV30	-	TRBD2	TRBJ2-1	TGTGCCTTTGGACTAGCGGGTTACAATGAGCAGTTCTTC	CAFGLAGYNEQFF
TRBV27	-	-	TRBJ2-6	TGTGCCAGCAGGGGGGCTGGGGGCCTGTATTCTGGGGCCAACGTCCTGACTTTC	CASRGAGGLYSGANVLTF
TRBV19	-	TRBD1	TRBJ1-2	TGTGCCAGTGGTGACAGGGTGGATAACTATGGCTACACCTTC	CASGDRVDNYGYTF
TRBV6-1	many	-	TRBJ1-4	TGTGCCAGCAGCCTCGATGGCGGGGGGCAAGATGAAAAACTGTTTTTT	CASSLDGGGQDEKLFF
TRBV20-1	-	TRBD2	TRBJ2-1	TGCAGTGCTCGGACTAGCCCGAATGATGAGCAGTTCTTC	CSARTSPNDEQFF
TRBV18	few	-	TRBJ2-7	TGTGCCAGCTCAAGGGACCCGCAGTACGAGCAGTACTTC	CASSRDPQYEQYF
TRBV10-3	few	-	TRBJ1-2	TGTGCCATCGGGCAGAACTATGGCTACACCTTC	CAIGQNYGYTF
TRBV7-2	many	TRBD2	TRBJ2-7	TGTGCCAGCAGCCCCCGGGGGGTCTACGAGCAGTACTTC	CASSPRGVYEQYF
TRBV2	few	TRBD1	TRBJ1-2	TGTGCCAGCACCCCCCGGACTGGTGGGACAGGGGGCTATGGCTACACCTTC	CASTPRTGGTGGYGYTF
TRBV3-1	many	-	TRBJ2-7	TGTGCCAGCAGCCAAGCCGGCGGGAAGCAGTACTTC	CASSQAGGKQYF
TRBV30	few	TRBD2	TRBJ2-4	TGTGCCTGGGCCCCGGGACTAGCGGGAGGAAACATTCAGTACTTC	CAWAPGLAGGNIQYF
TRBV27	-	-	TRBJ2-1	TGTGCCAGCAGTGAGGGCAATGAGCAGTTCTTC	CASSEGNEQFF
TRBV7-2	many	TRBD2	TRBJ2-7	TGTGCCAGCAGCTTAGCGGGCGGGGGAGCCTACGAGCAGTACTTC	CASSLAGGGAYEQYF
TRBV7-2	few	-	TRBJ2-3	TGTGCCAGCAGCGCCCCCCCGGGAGCCGCCTTCCCAGATACGCAGTATTTT	CASSAPPGAAFPDTQYF
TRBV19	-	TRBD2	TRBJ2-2	TGTGCCAGTAGTTACGATAGCGGGAGAGACACCGGGGAGCTGTTTTTT	CASSYDSGRDTGELFF
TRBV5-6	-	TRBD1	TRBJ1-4	TGTGCCAGCAGCACAAAGACAGGGTCTGTCTTAGGAGAAAAACTGTTTTTT	CASSTKTGSVLGEKLFF
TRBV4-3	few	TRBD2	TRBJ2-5	TGCGCCAGCAGCGCCGGGACTAGCTTCCAAGAGACCCAGTACTTC	CASSAGTSFQETQYF
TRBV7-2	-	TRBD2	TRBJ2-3	TGTGCCAGCAGCTTATTCGCGGGAGGGACAGATACGCAGTATTTT	CASSLFAGGTDTQYF
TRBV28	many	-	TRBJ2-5	TGTGCCAGCACCCTCCCAGGGGGGCTAGAGACCCAGTACTTC	CASTLPGGLETQYF
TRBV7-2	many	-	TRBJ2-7	TGTGCCAGCAGCCCCACTGTGAGCTCCTACGAGCAGTACTTC	CASSPTVSSYEQYF
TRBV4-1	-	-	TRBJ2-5	TGCGCCAGCAGCCAACAATCGCCGCAAGAGACCCAGTACTTC	CASSQQSPQETQYF
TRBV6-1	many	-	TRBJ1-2	TGTGCCAGCAGTAATAGGGGGTATGGCTACACCTTC	CASSNRGYGYTF
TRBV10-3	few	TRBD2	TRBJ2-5	TGTGCCATCAGTGAGGGGACTAGGAGCGAGACCCAGTACTTC	CAISEGTRSETQYF
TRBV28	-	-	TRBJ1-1	TGTGCCAGCAGTTTGAGTGGAACAGACAACACTGAAGCTTTCTTT	CASSLSGTDNTEAFF
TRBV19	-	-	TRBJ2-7	TGTGCCACCTCGGACTCTGCTTCCTACGAGCAGTACTTC	CATSDSASYEQYF
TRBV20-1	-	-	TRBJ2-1	TGCAGTGCTAGAGTTGGGATATCCTACAATGAGCAGTTCTTC	CSARVGISYNEQFF
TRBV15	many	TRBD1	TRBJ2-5	TGTGCCACCAGCGGCCGGGACAGTATGGAGACCCAGTACTTC	CATSGRDSMETQYF
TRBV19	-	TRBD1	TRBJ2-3	TGTGCCACCCGGGACAGGGGGCGCGGACCAGATACGCAGTATTTT	CATRDRGRGPDTQYF
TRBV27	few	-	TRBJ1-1	TGTGCCAGCAGACTGACGGTGAACACTGAAGCTTTCTTT	CASRLTVNTEAFF
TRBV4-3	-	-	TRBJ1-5	TGCGCCAGCAGCCAAGACTACAGTTCGAATCAGCCCCAGCATTTT	CASSQDYSSNQPQHF
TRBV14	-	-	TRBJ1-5	TGTGCCAGCAGCCAAGAACAGGGTCAGCCCCAGCATTTT	CASSQEQGQPQHF
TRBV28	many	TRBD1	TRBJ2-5	TGTGCCAGCAGTTACCCGGGACAGCAAGAGACCCAGTACTTC	CASSYPGQQETQYF
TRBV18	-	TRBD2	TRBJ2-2	TGTGCCAGCGGACTAGCGGGGTCCACCGGGGAGCTGTTTTTT	CASGLAGSTGELFF
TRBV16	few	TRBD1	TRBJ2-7	TGTGCCAGCAGCCAAAGGGGGGGGACAGGGATCTACGAGCAGTACTTC	CASSQRGGTGIYEQYF
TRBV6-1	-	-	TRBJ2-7	TGTGCCAGCACTGACTCCTACGAGCAGTACTTC	CASTDSYEQYF
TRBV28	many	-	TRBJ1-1	TGTGCCAGCAGTCCTGCGGGTGGGCGGAACACTGAAGCTTTCTTT	CASSPAGGRNTEAFF
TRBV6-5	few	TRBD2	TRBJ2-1	TGTGCCAGCAGTTACTCGAGACTAGCGGGGGACAATGAGCAGTTCTTC	CASSYSRLAGDNEQFF
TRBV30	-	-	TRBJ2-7	TGTGCCTGGAGTGGGGGGGCCGAGCAGTACTTC	CAWSGGAEQYF
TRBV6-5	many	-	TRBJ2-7	TGTGCCAGCAGTTCTTTACGAGGGACCTACGAGCAGTACTTC	CASSSLRGTYEQYF
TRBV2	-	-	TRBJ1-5	TGTGCCAGCACTCTTGATGTTGGGGGCAATCAGCCCCAGCATTTT	CASTLDVGGNQPQHF
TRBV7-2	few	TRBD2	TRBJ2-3	TGTGCCAGCAGCTTGGGTCCAGCGGGGACCACAGATACGCAGTATTTT	CASSLGPAGTTDTQYF
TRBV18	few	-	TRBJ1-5	TGTGCCAGCTCACCAAACGGGGGTCAGCCCCAGCATTTT	CASSPNGGQPQHF
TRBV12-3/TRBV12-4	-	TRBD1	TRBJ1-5	TGTGCCAGCAGTTCCCGGGACAGGGCCTATAGCAATCAGCCCCAGCATTTT	CASSSRDRAYSNQPQHF
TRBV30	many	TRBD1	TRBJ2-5	TGTGCCTGGAGTGTAACTGCAGGGGGAGAGACCCAGTACTTC	CAWSVTAGGETQYF
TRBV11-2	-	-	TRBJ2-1	TGTGCCAGCAGCCTCGAATGGGTGCAGTTCTTC	CASSLEWVQFF